This section outlines one T cell receptor (beta chain) sequence together with its context. Reverse transcription of roughly 0.45 to 1 ug RNA was carried out with random hexamers. TCRdb redid the calling of the immunoSEQ multiplex PCR reads with MiXCR, one entry per CDR3 protein. The data contain a few hundred thousand distinct CDR3 sequences, approximately 85% of them seen just once; the ten biggest clones take up about 0.12%. These data are taken from a study of CD8 T cells in Susac syndrome. It was treatment-naive patients with stable or active relapsing-remitting disease who made up the multiple sclerosis controls. The CD8+ and CD4+ T cells were isolated magnetically using a negative isolation approach, whereas the TEMRA cells were enriched by FACS. This CDR3 comprises 16 residues. The germline V gene encodes CDR1 MGHRA and CDR2 YSYEKL. Between the trimmed V and J ends, which lost 4 bases and 0 bases, there was a span of 16 bases.

The chain employs TRBV4-1 and TRBJ2-7; D is uncertain. Sequencing was performed on CD8+ T cells from PBMCs. This TCR was sampled from a human donor with multiple sclerosis. CDR3 loop: CASSLGPLSFSYEQYF. CDR3 nucleotides: TGCGCCAGCAGCCTCGGCCCTTTAAGCTTCTCCTACGAGCAGTACTTC.